This T cell receptor (beta chain) was retrieved from a study of blood T cell repertoires in COVID-19 (TCRdb year 2020). Notes on the research overall: The collaborator samples originated in the United States, Italy and Spain and spanned the acute and convalescent phases of COVID-19. The material from the prospective study consisted of cDNA or gDNA derived from T cells, B-cell-depleted T cells, or PBMCs. The sample metadata nearly always contained a de-identified subject ID, COVID-19 status, age in years and sex. Where HLA class I and class II types were available, the types were taken from metadata supplied by the sample provider, not from assay-based typing. The samples were drawn from the first 160 participants of the ongoing ImmuneRACE study and from 950 to 1,500 subjects provided by 6 global collaborators. The dataset comprised deeply sampled blood TCRbeta repertoires from subjects exposed to, actively infected with, or recovered from COVID-19. The repertoires were made available in a free public database intended to serve as a resource for research on the immune response to SARS-CoV-2. On the study overall, not on this receptor specifically: The quantity of clinical and demographic metadata differed by source and by participant and was supplied without curation.

The junction shows trimming of 1 base on V and 6 bases on J, plus 13 bases between the germline ends. The CDR3, from cysteine to phenylalanine, totals 16 residues. This entry keeps only the CDR3 DNA: 48 bases, framed from base 1. CDR1 and CDR2 are read off the germline V gene as SGHAT and FQNNGV. This clone was counted once. Its specific antigen is unknown. No quality values exist for individual bases; no much larger clone is one base distant. The immunoSEQ Assay, a bias-controlled multiplex PCR, was used to amplify TCRbeta CDR3 regions from genomic DNA. Per the original workflow: The number of nucleated cells in each sample was estimated from the amplification of reference gene primers within the assay. To quantify the absolute abundance of each unique TCRbeta CDR3 rearrangement, sequence reads were collapsed and filtered. For each sample, productive Simpson clonality was calculated as the square root of Simpson's diversity index over productive rearrangements. Entries here come from immuneACCESS through TCRdb and include only in-frame sequences with V and J called. Some clones fail to appear in such tables; in the studies checked, an unresolved V gene covers under half of the shortfall, and the cause of the remainder is unknown. The V and J calls and clone size come from that table; D and trimming were worked out from the DNA. A total of 130,000 to 150,000 clones appear in this sample, 88% of them only once. The ten largest clonotypes hold approximately 2.4% of the sample.

Collaborating institutions collected whole blood in K2EDTA tubes following their own protocols. For TCRbeta analysis, collaborator samples were shipped as frozen whole blood, as isolated PBMCs, or as DNA extracted from either sample type. Source material: peripheral blood. The rearranged chain carries TRBV11-2 and TRBJ1-6; the D region possibly corresponds to TRBD1 (5 bases align). The receptor was isolated from a human donor in a cohort sampled during active COVID-19. The DNA sequence is TGTGCCAGCAGCTTAGTGAGGGGTAGCGGTAATTCACCCCTCCACTTT. This sequence encodes CASSLVRGSGNSPLHF.